This is a list of T cell receptor beta chains from one sample in a study of blood T cell repertoires in COVID-19. Method: immunoSEQ multiplex PCR; TCRdb's copy keeps in-frame clones and lacks some. The repertoire consists of some 400,000 clones, with roughly nine tenths occurring once and the leading ten covering around 1.1%. Source material: PBMCs or T cells enriched from blood (not recorded which). These receptors all stem from a man aged 25 to 40 who had recovered from COVID-19. Both conserved end residues are part of each CDR3. Each record gives: J gene, clone size, V gene, D gene, CDR3 DNA, CDR3 protein. The D gene is left open where the match is weak. For some rows the clone size is stated as once, few or many, or as a class when expanded; others skip it.

TRBJ2-7	-	TRBV29-1	TRBD2	TGCAGCGTTGAAGGACTAGCGGGAGTGAGCGAGCAGTACTTC	CSVEGLAGVSEQYF
TRBJ2-7	-	TRBV27	TRBD2	TGTGCCAGCAGTTACTCCGGTCCGCGGGAGGACCCTTACGAGCAGTACTTC	CASSYSGPREDPYEQYF
TRBJ2-5	-	TRBV3-1/TRBV3-2	TRBD2	TGTGCCAGCAGCCAAGGGACTAGGCACCAAGAGACCCAGTACTTC	CASSQGTRHQETQYF
TRBJ1-5	-	TRBV27	TRBD1	TGTGCCAGCAGTTCACCGGACAGGGAAGGACGGCATCAGCCCCAGCATTTT	CASSSPDREGRHQPQHF
TRBJ2-2	-	TRBV9	-	TGTGCCAGCAGCGTAGTGCAGGACACCGGGGAGCTGTTTTTT	CASSVVQDTGELFF
TRBJ2-3	-	TRBV10-3	-	TGTGCCATCAGTTCGGGGAACACAGATACGCAGTATTTT	CAISSGNTDTQYF
TRBJ1-2	once	TRBV10-3	-	TGTGCCATCAGTGATGAAGGGGATGGCTACACCTTC	CAISDEGDGYTF
TRBJ2-1	-	TRBV7-3	TRBD2	TGTGCCAGCAGTTTAGCGGGGAGCTCCTACAATGAGCAGTTCTTC	CASSLAGSSYNEQFF
TRBJ2-1	-	TRBV5-1	TRBD2	TGCGCCAGCAGCTTGGAACTAGCGGGAGGCCTTTACAATGAGCAGTTCTTC	CASSLELAGGLYNEQFF
TRBJ2-7	once	TRBV6-5	TRBD1	TGTGCCACCGACAGGGCCTACGAGCAGTACTTC	CATDRAYEQYF
TRBJ2-7	-	TRBV3-1/TRBV3-2	TRBD2	TGTGCCAGCAGCCAACCCGGGACTAACCTCTACGAGCAGTACTTC	CASSQPGTNLYEQYF
TRBJ1-4	-	TRBV27	-	TGTGCCAGCGGCCCCCGGCAGTGGGCCGAAAAACTGTTTTTT	CASGPRQWAEKLFF
TRBJ2-7	-	TRBV7-3	TRBD2	TGTGCCAGCAGCCCCATGGGAAGCGGGAGGCCCGAGCAGTACTTC	CASSPMGSGRPEQYF
TRBJ2-2	-	TRBV11-2	-	TGTGCCAGCAGCTTAGTTGGAGGCAAGACCGGGGAGCTGTTTTTT	CASSLVGGKTGELFF
TRBJ2-5	-	TRBV5-1	-	TGCGCCAGCAGCAGGGGCCGGTTGGACGGGACCCAGTACTTC	CASSRGRLDGTQYF
TRBJ2-1	-	TRBV7-9	-	TGTGCCAGCGCCGCGGACAGTCTCTCCTGGGAGCAGTTCTTC	CASAADSLSWEQFF
TRBJ2-1	-	TRBV7-9	-	TGTGCCAGCAGCAACTTAAACAATGAGCAGTTCTTC	CASSNLNNEQFF
TRBJ2-1	few	TRBV27	-	TGTGCCAGCAGTTTAGCTTTCAGCTCCTACAATGAGCAGTTCTTC	CASSLAFSSYNEQFF
TRBJ1-5	-	TRBV19	-	TGTGCCAGTAGCCAGATAAGCAATCAGCCCCAGCATTTT	CASSQISNQPQHF
TRBJ1-1	-	TRBV3-1/TRBV3-2	-	TGTGCCAGCAGCCAAGGGGCAGCAGCCTACACTGAAGCTTTCTTT	CASSQGAAAYTEAFF
TRBJ1-6	-	TRBV27	-	TGTGCCAGCAGTCCCCGGACCAGGGAGGTCAATTCACCCCTCCACTTT	CASSPRTREVNSPLHF